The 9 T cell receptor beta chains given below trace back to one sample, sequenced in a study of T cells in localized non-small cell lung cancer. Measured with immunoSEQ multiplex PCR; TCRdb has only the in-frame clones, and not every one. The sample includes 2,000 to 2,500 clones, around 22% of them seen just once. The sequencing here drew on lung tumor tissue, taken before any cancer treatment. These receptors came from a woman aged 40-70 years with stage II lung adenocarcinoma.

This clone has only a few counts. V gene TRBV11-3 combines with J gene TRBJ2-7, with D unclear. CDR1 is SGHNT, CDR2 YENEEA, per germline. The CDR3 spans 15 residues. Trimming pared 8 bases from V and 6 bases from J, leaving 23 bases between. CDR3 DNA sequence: TGTGCCAGCCGTTCTCCGGACCCCCGATTCCGCGAGCAGTACTTC. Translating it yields CASRSPDPRFREQYF.

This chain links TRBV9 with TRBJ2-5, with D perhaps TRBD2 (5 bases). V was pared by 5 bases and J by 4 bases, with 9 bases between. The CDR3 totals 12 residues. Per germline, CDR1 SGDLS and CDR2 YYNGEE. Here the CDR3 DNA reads TGTGCCAGCAGTCGGGGAAGAGAGACCCAGTACTTC. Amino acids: CASSRGRETQYF.

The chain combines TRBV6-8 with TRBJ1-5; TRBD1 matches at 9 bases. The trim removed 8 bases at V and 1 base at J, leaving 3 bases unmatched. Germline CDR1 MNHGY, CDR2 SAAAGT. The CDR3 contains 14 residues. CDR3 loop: CASRQGGSNQPQHF. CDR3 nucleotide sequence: TGTGCCAGCCGACAGGGGGGGAGCAATCAGCCCCAGCATTTT.

In DNA form, the CDR3 reads TGTGCCAGCACCACAAGCCCAGGGGAAGACTATGGCTACACCTTC. Translated, it gives CASTTSPGEDYGYTF. The chain has TRBV11-3 and TRBJ1-2, with D possibly being TRBD1 (6 bases). Germline CDR1 SGHNT, CDR2 YENEEA. The CDR3 consists of 15 residues. V shed 7 bases and J shed 3 bases, with 18 bases lying between them.

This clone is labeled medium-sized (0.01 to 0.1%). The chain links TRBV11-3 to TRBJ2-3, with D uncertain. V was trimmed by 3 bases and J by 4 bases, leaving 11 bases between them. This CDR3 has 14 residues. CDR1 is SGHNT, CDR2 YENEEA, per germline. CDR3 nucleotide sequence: TGTGCCAGCAGCTTGAGTGCAGCATCAGATACGCAGTATTTT. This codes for CASSLSAASDTQYF.

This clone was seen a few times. The CDR3 sequence is CASRRPSMEGRDYGYTF. CDR3 bases: TGTGCCAGCAGGCGACCATCCATGGAGGGCCGAGACTATGGCTACACCTTC. The chain is built from TRBV9 and TRBJ1-2; D unclear. V lost 5 bases and J 3 bases, leaving 23 bases between the germline ends. Per germline, CDR1 SGDLS and CDR2 YYNGEE. CDR3 length: 17 amino acids. Filled out from reference TRBV9 and TRBJ1-2, the complete variable domain reads DSGVTQTPKHLITATGQRVTLRCSPRSGDLSVYWYQQSLDQGLQFLIQYYNGEERAKGNILERFSAQQFPDLHSELNLSSLELGDSALYFCASRRPSMEGRDYGYTFGSGTRLTVV.

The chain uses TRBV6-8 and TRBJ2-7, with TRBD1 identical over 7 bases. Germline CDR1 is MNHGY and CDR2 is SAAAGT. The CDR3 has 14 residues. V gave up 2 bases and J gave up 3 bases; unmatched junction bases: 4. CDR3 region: CASSYLGQLYEQYF. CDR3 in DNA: TGTGCCAGCAGTTACCTGGGACAGCTCTACGAGCAGTACTTC.

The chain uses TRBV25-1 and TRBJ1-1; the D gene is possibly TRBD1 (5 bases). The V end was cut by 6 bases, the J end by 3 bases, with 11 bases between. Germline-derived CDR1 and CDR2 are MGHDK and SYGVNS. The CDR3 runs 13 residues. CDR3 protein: CASSDRGDTEAFF. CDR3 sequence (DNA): TGTGCCAGCAGCGATCGGGGGGACACTGAAGCTTTCTTT.

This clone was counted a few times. As DNA, the CDR3 is TGTGCCAGCAGTGACGGGGACTGGCTTGATACGCAGTATTTT. Translation: CASSDGDWLDTQYF. V is TRBV6-8 and J is TRBJ2-3; D may be TRBD2 (6 bases). Trimming left V 5 bases short and J 6 bases short, with 15 bases between. CDR3 length: 14 residues. Per germline, CDR1 MNHGY and CDR2 SAAAGT.